These T cell receptor beta chains were read from a single sample in a study of CD8 T cells in ankylosing spondylitis. TCRdb re-analysed the 5' RACE reads in MiXCR, keeping a single row per CDR3 protein. The sample shows 100,000 or so distinct CDR3 sequences, 24% of them seen only once. Material: synovial fluid, either unsorted or a sorted T cell fraction (not recorded which). Receptor source: a male donor with ankylosing spondylitis. CDR3s include the opening cysteine and the closing phenylalanine or tryptophan. The order of the fields is J gene, V gene, clone size, D gene, CDR3 DNA, CDR3 protein. D genes are given only for firm matches. A clone size is listed for some rows: how often the clone was seen (once, few, many), or a class if it is expanded.

J gene: TRBJ1-2
V gene: TRBV10-3
clone size: .
D gene: .
CDR3 DNA: TGTGCCATCAGCCCCGCCGGGGATGGCTACACCTTC
CDR3 protein: CAISPAGDGYTF

J gene: TRBJ1-6
V gene: TRBV10-3
clone size: once
D gene: .
CDR3 DNA: TGTGCCATCAGTGAGGACAGTAGGAATTCACCCCTCCACTTT
CDR3 protein: CAISEDSRNSPLHF

J gene: TRBJ1-1
V gene: TRBV30
clone size: .
D gene: .
CDR3 DNA: TGTGCCTGGACCCCGGGCCTCAACACTGAAGCTTTCTTT
CDR3 protein: CAWTPGLNTEAFF

J gene: TRBJ2-1
V gene: TRBV10-3
clone size: .
D gene: .
CDR3 DNA: TGTGCCATCAGTGACGGGATGTCCAATGAGCAGTTCTTC
CDR3 protein: CAISDGMSNEQFF

J gene: TRBJ1-1
V gene: TRBV13
clone size: .
D gene: TRBD1
CDR3 DNA: TGTGCCAGCAGCTTACAGGGGGGATCGTGGAACACTGAAGCTTTCTTT
CDR3 protein: CASSLQGGSWNTEAFF

J gene: TRBJ2-7
V gene: TRBV7-2
clone size: few
D gene: TRBD2
CDR3 DNA: TGTGCCAGCAGCTCGATCCTAGCGGTTTCCGAGCAGTACTTC
CDR3 protein: CASSSILAVSEQYF

J gene: TRBJ1-5
V gene: TRBV5-1
clone size: .
D gene: .
CDR3 DNA: TGCGCCAGCAGCGAAGGCTCGTCGAGCAATCAGCCCCAGCATTTT
CDR3 protein: CASSEGSSSNQPQHF

J gene: TRBJ1-2
V gene: TRBV5-1
clone size: .
D gene: .
CDR3 DNA: TGCGCCAGCAGCTTCCGGACAGCCCCGCTGGAAGCTAACTATGGCTACACCTTC
CDR3 protein: CASSFRTAPLEANYGYTF

J gene: TRBJ2-1
V gene: TRBV3-1
clone size: few
D gene: TRBD1
CDR3 DNA: TGTGCCAGCAGCCCCCCCATCAGGACAGGGAGTCTCAATGAGCAGTTCTTC
CDR3 protein: CASSPPIRTGSLNEQFF

J gene: TRBJ1-1
V gene: TRBV5-1
clone size: .
D gene: TRBD1
CDR3 DNA: TGCGCCAGCAGCTCAGGGGGGGGCATCCCTGAAGCTTTCTTT
CDR3 protein: CASSSGGGIPEAFF

J gene: TRBJ2-7
V gene: TRBV20-1
clone size: .
D gene: TRBD2
CDR3 DNA: TGCAGTGCCTCGGACCCGGGACTAGCGGGAGGGTTCTTGTACGAGCAGTACTTC
CDR3 protein: CSASDPGLAGGFLYEQYF

J gene: TRBJ2-6
V gene: TRBV9
clone size: .
D gene: TRBD2
CDR3 DNA: TGTGCCAGCAGCCGGGCGGGAGCTGGGGCCAACGTCCTGACTTTC
CDR3 protein: CASSRAGAGANVLTF

J gene: TRBJ2-7
V gene: TRBV4-2
clone size: few
D gene: TRBD2
CDR3 DNA: TGTGCCAGCAGCCAAGAAGAGGGGAGTCTAGCGGGAGCGGGGTACGAGCAGTACTTC
CDR3 protein: CASSQEEGSLAGAGYEQYF

J gene: TRBJ2-1
V gene: TRBV5-1
clone size: .
D gene: TRBD1
CDR3 DNA: TGCGCCAGCAGCGCCCACCGGGACAGGGGGATGAGTGAGCAGTTCTTC
CDR3 protein: CASSAHRDRGMSEQFF

J gene: TRBJ2-1
V gene: TRBV28
clone size: .
D gene: TRBD1
CDR3 DNA: TGTGCCAGCAGTTTCTCCGGGACAGTTTACAATGAGCAGTTCTTC
CDR3 protein: CASSFSGTVYNEQFF

J gene: TRBJ2-7
V gene: TRBV7-9
clone size: .
D gene: .
CDR3 DNA: TGTGCCAGCAGCTTAGATAGGGGGTACGAGCAGTACTTC
CDR3 protein: CASSLDRGYEQYF

J gene: TRBJ2-7
V gene: TRBV10-3
clone size: few
D gene: .
CDR3 DNA: TGTGCCATCACCCCCCAACAGGACCCCGCCGGGGACGAGCAGTACTTC
CDR3 protein: CAITPQQDPAGDEQYF

J gene: TRBJ2-5
V gene: TRBV18
clone size: few
D gene: TRBD1
CDR3 DNA: TGTGCCAGCTCACATAAGGACAGGGGAGAGACCCAGTACTTC
CDR3 protein: CASSHKDRGETQYF

J gene: TRBJ2-2
V gene: TRBV11-2
clone size: .
D gene: .
CDR3 DNA: TGTGCCAGCAGCTTAGCCGTACTAGGTGAAGAGGTCGGGGAGCTGTTTTTT
CDR3 protein: CASSLAVLGEEVGELFF

J gene: TRBJ2-4
V gene: TRBV5-4
clone size: few
D gene: .
CDR3 DNA: TGTGCCAGCAGCTGGTCCTGGGGGGCCAAAAACATTCAGTACTTC
CDR3 protein: CASSWSWGAKNIQYF

J gene: TRBJ2-3
V gene: TRBV7-6
clone size: few
D gene: .
CDR3 DNA: TGTGCCAGCAGCTTAGAACAGGGTTTTGCAGATACGCAGTATTTT
CDR3 protein: CASSLEQGFADTQYF

J gene: TRBJ2-2
V gene: TRBV7-7
clone size: few
D gene: .
CDR3 DNA: TGTGCCAGCAGCCCGTACGTCACCGGGGAGCTGTTTTTT
CDR3 protein: CASSPYVTGELFF

J gene: TRBJ1-1
V gene: TRBV7-9
clone size: medium-sized
D gene: .
CDR3 DNA: TGTGCCAGCGGTTACAGGGACGGCACTGAAGCTTTCTTT
CDR3 protein: CASGYRDGTEAFF

J gene: TRBJ2-6
V gene: TRBV24-1
clone size: few
D gene: .
CDR3 DNA: TGTGCCACCAGTGATTCCTCAGGGCGTGGGGCCAACGTCCTGACTTTC
CDR3 protein: CATSDSSGRGANVLTF

J gene: TRBJ1-1
V gene: TRBV10-3
clone size: .
D gene: .
CDR3 DNA: TGTGCCATCAGCCGAACAGAGAACACTGAAGCTTTCTTT
CDR3 protein: CAISRTENTEAFF

J gene: TRBJ1-2
V gene: TRBV5-6
clone size: .
D gene: .
CDR3 DNA: TGTGCCAGCAGCTTGGTCGCGGGGGCAGGTGGCTACACCTTC
CDR3 protein: CASSLVAGAGGYTF

J gene: TRBJ2-5
V gene: TRBV20-1
clone size: .
D gene: .
CDR3 DNA: TGCAGTGCTAGAGATCGGAGTCCTTCGGAGACCCAGTACTTC
CDR3 protein: CSARDRSPSETQYF

J gene: TRBJ2-1
V gene: TRBV4-1
clone size: few
D gene: .
CDR3 DNA: TGCGCCAGCAGCCAAGGAAGGGCCTGGGCCCTTTACAATGAGCAGTTCTTC
CDR3 protein: CASSQGRAWALYNEQFF

J gene: TRBJ2-3
V gene: TRBV27
clone size: .
D gene: .
CDR3 DNA: TGTGCCAGCCTGAGTCAGGGCTCTCTAGGTCTCCGGCCCACAGATACGCAGTATTTT
CDR3 protein: CASLSQGSLGLRPTDTQYF

J gene: TRBJ2-1
V gene: TRBV4-2
clone size: few
D gene: .
CDR3 DNA: TGTGCCAGCAGCCAAGAAAGAAGGCAGAGAGGCGAGCAGTTCTTC
CDR3 protein: CASSQERRQRGEQFF

J gene: TRBJ1-1
V gene: TRBV6-5
clone size: .
D gene: .
CDR3 DNA: TGTGCCAGCAGTTACTTAACCACGAACACTGAAGCTTTCTTT
CDR3 protein: CASSYLTTNTEAFF

J gene: TRBJ1-2
V gene: TRBV2
clone size: few
D gene: TRBD1
CDR3 DNA: TGTGCCAGCAGGGGACAGGATAACTATGGCTACACCTTC
CDR3 protein: CASRGQDNYGYTF

J gene: TRBJ2-1
V gene: TRBV20-1
clone size: .
D gene: .
CDR3 DNA: TGCAGTGCTGAAACGAGCGGCTTCTCCTACAATGAGCAGTTCTTC
CDR3 protein: CSAETSGFSYNEQFF

J gene: TRBJ1-5
V gene: TRBV6-1
clone size: few
D gene: TRBD1
CDR3 DNA: TGTGCCAGCAGTGAAGGGGCAGGGGGAAGCAATCAGCCCCAGCATTTT
CDR3 protein: CASSEGAGGSNQPQHF

J gene: TRBJ2-1
V gene: TRBV7-9
clone size: .
D gene: TRBD2
CDR3 DNA: TGTGCCAGCAGCATTAGCGGGAGGGTGGATGAGCAGTTCTTC
CDR3 protein: CASSISGRVDEQFF

J gene: TRBJ2-6
V gene: TRBV12-3/TRBV12-4
clone size: few
D gene: .
CDR3 DNA: TGTGCCAGCAGCCAGGACAGAGCCTCTGGGGCCAACGTCCTGACTTTC
CDR3 protein: CASSQDRASGANVLTF

J gene: TRBJ2-1
V gene: TRBV7-4
clone size: few
D gene: .
CDR3 DNA: TGTGCCAGAGGAGAGCAGTTCTTC
CDR3 protein: CARGEQFF

J gene: TRBJ2-3
V gene: TRBV6-6
clone size: few
D gene: TRBD2
CDR3 DNA: TGTGCCGTACAGCGGGGGAGCACAGATACGCAGTATTTT
CDR3 protein: CAVQRGSTDTQYF

J gene: TRBJ2-3
V gene: TRBV6-5
clone size: few
D gene: .
CDR3 DNA: TGTGCCAGCAGTAACCAGGGCGGAGGCACAGATACGCAGTATTTT
CDR3 protein: CASSNQGGGTDTQYF

J gene: TRBJ1-2
V gene: TRBV5-1
clone size: .
D gene: .
CDR3 DNA: TGCGCCAGCAGCCCCTTCGGAGAGGACCTAGTAGAAACCTTC
CDR3 protein: CASSPFGEDLVETF

J gene: TRBJ1-1
V gene: TRBV20-1
clone size: few
D gene: .
CDR3 DNA: TGCAGTGCCCAAATGAACACTGAAGCTTTCTTT
CDR3 protein: CSAQMNTEAFF

J gene: TRBJ2-3
V gene: TRBV29-1
clone size: few
D gene: .
CDR3 DNA: TGCAGCGTTGAGCCTGGAGGGGCGGCAGATACGCAGTATTTT
CDR3 protein: CSVEPGGAADTQYF

J gene: TRBJ2-3
V gene: TRBV5-4
clone size: few
D gene: .
CDR3 DNA: TGTGCCAGCAGCTTGTTACTGATGGGGGATACGCAGTATTTT
CDR3 protein: CASSLLLMGDTQYF

J gene: TRBJ2-1
V gene: TRBV10-3
clone size: few
D gene: TRBD2
CDR3 DNA: TGTGCCATCAGCTCCCCTGGGGGACTAGCGGGACCAAGCTCCTACAATGAGCAGTTCTTC
CDR3 protein: CAISSPGGLAGPSSYNEQFF

J gene: TRBJ1-4
V gene: TRBV28
clone size: few
D gene: .
CDR3 DNA: TGTGCCAGCAGTCATGCGGTCGGGGGTGAAAAACTGTTTTTT
CDR3 protein: CASSHAVGGEKLFF

J gene: TRBJ2-2
V gene: TRBV7-6
clone size: .
D gene: .
CDR3 DNA: TGTGCCAGCAGCTTATCCCAGTCGAGCCATGGTTTAACCGGGGAGCTGTTTTTT
CDR3 protein: CASSLSQSSHGLTGELFF

J gene: TRBJ1-2
V gene: TRBV12-3/TRBV12-4
clone size: .
D gene: .
CDR3 DNA: TGTGCCAGCAGCCGTCAGGGAGGCTATGGCTACACCTTC
CDR3 protein: CASSRQGGYGYTF

J gene: TRBJ2-2
V gene: TRBV5-1
clone size: .
D gene: TRBD1
CDR3 DNA: TGCGCCAGCAGCTTCCGGGACAGTAACACCGGGGAGCTGTTTTTT
CDR3 protein: CASSFRDSNTGELFF